What follows are 22 T cell receptor beta chains derived from one specimen sequenced in a study of blood T cell repertoires in COVID-19. TCRdb keeps only in-frame clones here, not all; method: immunoSEQ multiplex PCR. The repertoire holds about 53,000 clones, just under 85% seen once, with roughly 13% in the top ten. The specimen sequenced was peripheral blood. These receptors came from a human donor in a cohort sampled during active COVID-19.

The chain couples TRBV11-2 to TRBJ2-7; maybe TRBD1 (6 bases). V lost 0 bases, J lost 4 bases, and 7 bases lay in between. This CDR3 is 13 amino acids long. Germline CDR1 SGHAT, CDR2 FQNNGV. CDR3 sequence: CASSLEGGYEQYF. The CDR3 DNA reads TGTGCCAGCAGCTTAGAAGGGGGTTACGAGCAGTACTTC. The full variable domain, its missing parts supplied by reference TRBV11-2 and TRBJ2-7, is EAGVAQSPRYKIIEKRQSVAFWCNPISGHATLYWYQQILGQGPKLLIQFQNNGVVDDSQLPKDRFSAERLKGVDSTLKIQPAKLEDSAVYLCASSLEGGYEQYFGPGTRLTVT.

V is TRBV19 and J is TRBJ1-5; the D gene is possibly TRBD1 (6 bases). This CDR3 spans 14 amino acids. The V end was cut by 7 bases, the J end by 2 bases, with 12 bases between. In germline, CDR1 is LNHDA, CDR2 SQIVND (reference sequence). The DNA for the CDR3 is TGTGCCAGTAAAGTGACAGGTGGCAATCAGCCCCAGCATTTT. This translates into CASKVTGGNQPQHF.

The rearrangement links TRBV6-5 to TRBJ1-2; 8 nucleotides agree with TRBD1. The CDR3 spans 14 residues. Germline CDR1 is MNHEY and CDR2 is SVGAGI. The junction had 7 bases not matched to a gene; V was cut back by 2 bases and J by 8 bases. CDR3 in DNA: TGTGCCAGCAGTTACGTCCAGGGGGCGCGGGGCTACACCTTC. Protein product: CASSYVQGARGYTF.

The chain combines TRBV6-2 or TRBV6-3 with TRBJ2-2; 7 nucleotides line up with TRBD1. V was clipped by 5 bases and J by 4 bases; unmatched bases: 4. The germline gives CDR1 MNHEY, CDR2 SVGEGT. The CDR3 runs to 14 residues. The CDR3 sequence is CASSTGVGTGELFF. CDR3 DNA sequence: TGTGCCAGCAGTACAGGGGTTGGCACCGGGGAGCTGTTTTTT.

The V and J genes are TRBV5-4 and TRBJ2-3; 8 positions agree with TRBD2. Unmatched junction bases numbered 6, after V lost 1 base and J lost 2 bases. This CDR3 comprises 16 residues. CDR1 SGHNT and CDR2 YYREEE come from the germline V gene (reference sequence). The CDR3 DNA follows: TGTGCCAGCAGCTTGACTATAGCGGGGCTCACAGATACGCAGTATTTT. It yields the protein CASSLTIAGLTDTQYF. The complete variable domain, with remaining parts taken from reference TRBV5-4 and TRBJ2-3, reads ETGVTQSPTHLIKTRGQQVTLRCSSQSGHNTVSWYQQALGQGPQFIFQYYREEENGRGNFPPRFSGLQFPNYSSELNVNALELDDSALYLCASSLTIAGLTDTQYFGPGTRLTVL.

The V gene is TRBV9, the J gene TRBJ2-2; possible D gene TRBD1, 7 bases. V dropped 4 bases and J dropped 7 bases, with 11 bases sitting between them. The germline V gene has CDR1 SGDLS and CDR2 YYNGEE. The CDR3 totals 13 residues. Here the CDR3 reads CASSQGGHGELFF. CDR3 in DNA: TGTGCCAGCAGCCAGGGGGGCCACGGGGAGCTGTTTTTT.

V usage is TRBV19 and J usage is TRBJ1-1, with a weak D call TRBD1 (6 bases). The CDR3 sequence is 15 residues long. CDR1 and CDR2 from the germline V gene are LNHDA and SQIVND (reference sequence). Trimming took 7 bases from V and 4 from J, leaving 19 bases between them. CDR3 nucleotide sequence: TGTGCCAGTAAGCAGGACAGTGGGGGAAGCACTGAAGCTTTCTTT. Encoded protein: CASKQDSGGSTEAFF.

The V call is TRBV5-4, the J call TRBJ1-2; maybe TRBD1 (6 bases). Germline CDR1 SGHNT, CDR2 YYREEE (reference sequence). CDR3 length: 13 amino acids. Trimming pared 3 bases from V and 6 bases from J, leaving 12 bases between. This CDR3 is CASSSTGWNGYTF. The CDR3 region has the DNA TGTGCCAGCAGCTCTACAGGGTGGAATGGCTACACCTTC.

The rearrangement joins TRBV3-1 (or the pseudogene TRBV3-2) to TRBJ1-4; D not certain. The V end lost 3 bases, the J end lost 8 bases, and 13 bases lay between the germline ends. Germline CDR1 reads LGHDT; CDR2 reads YNNKEL (reference sequence). This CDR3 has 14 residues. CDR3 in amino acids: CASSHRQTEEKLFF. CDR3 bases: TGTGCCAGCAGCCATCGACAAACGGAAGAAAAACTGTTTTTT.

The V call is TRBV19, the J call TRBJ2-1, with 10 bases that match TRBD2. There are 15 residues in the CDR3. V lost 6 bases, J lost 6 bases, and 8 bases stayed unmatched. Germline V CDR1 and CDR2: LNHDA, SQIVND (reference sequence). The DNA of the CDR3 is TGTGCCAGTAGCACTAGCGGGGTTGGGAGCAATGAGCAGTTCTTC. Translating it yields CASSTSGVGSNEQFF.

The V call is TRBV21-1, the J call TRBJ2-5; TRBD1 reflects the table's D call only, with no check against the DNA. TRBV21-1 is a pseudogene. This CDR3 has 16 residues. The CDR3 DNA reads TGTGCCAGCAGCCTAAGGGGGGGACAGGGGGCAGAGACCCAGTACTTC. Translated, it gives CASSLRGGQGAETQYF.

This rearrangement joins TRBV7-3 to TRBJ2-1, with 16 bases that match TRBD2. Germline CDR1 SGHTA, CDR2 FQGTGA. V shed 0 bases and J 8 bases; nucleotides not matched to a gene: 4. The CDR3 consists of 17 residues. The CDR3 sequence: CASSLTGTSGRGYEQFF. As DNA, the CDR3 is TGTGCCAGCAGCTTAACCGGGACTAGCGGGAGGGGGTATGAGCAGTTCTTC.

This chain uses TRBV19 with TRBJ2-5; 14 positions agree with TRBD2. Germline CDR1 is LNHDA and CDR2 is SQIVND (reference sequence). The V gene end was trimmed by 5 bases and the J gene end by 1 base; junction bases not matched to a gene: 6. The CDR3 contains 17 residues. The CDR3 loop is CASSPRTSGGFQETQYF. CDR3 in DNA: TGTGCCAGTAGTCCCCGGACTAGCGGGGGGTTCCAAGAGACCCAGTACTTC.

This clone was counted only a few times. The gene calls are TRBV15 and TRBJ1-1; no definite D call. Germline CDR1 and CDR2: LNHNV and YYDKDF (reference sequence). This CDR3 is built from 15 residues. Trimming stripped 4 bases from V and 5 bases from J, with 17 bases between. Written as DNA, the CDR3 is TGTGCCACCAGCACTAGCCCCGGAGCGAGTACTGAAGCTTTCTTT. Amino acid sequence: CATSTSPGASTEAFF.

In its sample, this clone was seen once. The rearrangement links TRBV7-2 to TRBJ2-7; 9 bases are a match to TRBD1. Germline values: CDR1 SGHTA, CDR2 FQGNSA. There are 14 residues in the CDR3. V dropped 5 bases and J dropped 7; count of bases not matched to a gene: 9. The CDR3 bases are TGTGCCAGCAGCCCGACAGGGGGTCTAGGAGAGCAGTACTTC. Protein: CASSPTGGLGEQYF.

The chain recombines TRBV5-5 with TRBJ2-7; TRBD2 matches 11 bases. There are 17 residues in the CDR3. The J segment lost 0 bases and the V segment lost 1 base, leaving 6 bases of the junction unmatched. Per the germline V gene, CDR1 is SGHKS and CDR2 is YYEKEE (reference sequence). The CDR3 is CASSLRLAGGTSYEQYF. CDR3 nucleotides: TGTGCCAGCAGCTTGAGGCTAGCGGGAGGAACCTCCTACGAGCAGTACTTC.

The CDR3, as DNA: TGTGCCAGCCCTAGGACATCTCCACCTTACGAGCAGTACTTC. Its translation is CASPRTSPPYEQYF. V usage is TRBV6-5 and J usage is TRBJ2-7, with D possibly being TRBD1 (5 bases). The length of the CDR3 is 14 residues. Germline loops: CDR1 MNHEY, CDR2 SVGAGI. V lost 8 bases, J lost 4 bases, and 18 bases lay in between.

The V and J genes are TRBV6-2 or TRBV6-3 and TRBJ2-2; 11 bases fit TRBD2. Germline V CDR1 and CDR2: MNHEY, SVGEGT. V gave up 0 bases and J gave up 2 bases; unmatched junction bases: 2. This CDR3 is built from 17 residues. This CDR3 is CASSYSLAGGNTGELFF. The CDR3 DNA reads as TGTGCCAGCAGTTACTCGCTAGCGGGGGGAAACACCGGGGAGCTGTTTTTT.

This clone was recorded only once. The chain recombines TRBV9 with TRBJ2-7; D is possibly TRBD1 (5 bases). The CDR3 is 14 residues long. V was pared by 4 bases and J by 2 bases, with 13 bases between. Per the germline V gene, CDR1 is SGDLS and CDR2 is YYNGEE. The CDR3 protein is CASSPSGWTYEQYF. In DNA, the CDR3 is TGTGCCAGCAGCCCTTCAGGGTGGACCTACGAGCAGTACTTC.

The chain has TRBV11-2 and TRBJ2-3; 12 bases are a match to TRBD2. CDR3 length equals 16 residues. J lost 3 bases, V lost 3 bases, and 4 bases had no gene match. The germline gives CDR1 SGHAT, CDR2 FQNNGV. CDR3 residues: CASSFLAGGRTDTQYF. The CDR3, as DNA: TGTGCCAGCAGCTTTCTAGCGGGGGGGCGGACAGATACGCAGTATTTT.

The rearrangement joins TRBV19 to TRBJ2-2; weak D call: TRBD1 (5 bases). The germline V gene has CDR1 LNHDA and CDR2 SQIVND (reference sequence). The V end was cut by 5 bases, the J end by 9 bases, with 10 bases between. There are 12 residues in the CDR3. The CDR3 here is CASSLRDWELFF. The CDR3 DNA follows: TGTGCCAGTAGTCTCAGGGATTGGGAGCTGTTTTTT.

The chain is built from TRBV4-3 and TRBJ1-6; D unresolved. CDR3 size: 16 residues. In germline, CDR1 is LGHNA, CDR2 YSLEER. Trimming pared 2 bases from V and 10 bases from J, leaving 18 bases between. DNA of the CDR3: TGCGCCAGCAGCCAATCCGCACGGGGTAAGGGCTCACCCCTCCACTTT. Its protein product is CASSQSARGKGSPLHF.